This entry is about one T cell receptor beta chain. The CDR3 has 15 amino acids. CDR1 and CDR2 (germline): SGHNT, YYREEE (reference sequence). V dropped 0 bases and J dropped 9; count of bases not matched to a gene: 8. Only in-frame clones appear in the TCRdb table, and some are missing; sequencing was by immunoSEQ multiplex PCR. The repertoire holds some 450,000 clones, with 70% to 90% as singletons. These data are taken from a study of blood T cell repertoires in COVID-19. This sequence originates from a woman in her forties or fifties with COVID-19, enrolled during active disease. Material for sequencing was peripheral blood. The chain employs TRBV5-4 and TRBJ1-2, with TRBD1 identical over 10 bases. The CDR3, as DNA: TGTGCCAGCAGCTTGGGCGGGACAGGGGATATTAGCTACACCTTC. Translation gives CASSLGGTGDISYTF.